Below are 2 T cell receptor beta chains sequenced from a single sample in a study of CD8 T cells in Susac syndrome. About 0.5 to 1 ug RNA was reverse transcribed with random hexamers. TCRdb independently ran MiXCR on the immunoSEQ multiplex PCR reads; one entry per CDR3 protein. The sample lists 150,000 to 200,000 distinct CDR3 sequences, approximately 94% occurring once. Specimen: CD4+ T cells from PBMCs. The receptors come from a human donor with multiple sclerosis.

The chain joins TRBV19 to TRBJ2-1; 8 nucleotides match TRBD2. The germline V gene has CDR1 LNHDA and CDR2 SQIVND (reference sequence). J was trimmed by 10 bases and V by 5 bases; bases with no gene match: 13. The CDR3 spans 15 residues. The CDR3 is CASSVGSSGFKEQFF. The CDR3 DNA reads TGTGCCAGTAGTGTGGGGTCTAGCGGGTTTAAGGAGCAGTTCTTC.

The chain links TRBV24-1 to TRBJ1-1; no clear D. Germline CDR1 and CDR2: KGHDR and SFDVKD. This CDR3 is built from 13 residues. Trimming pared 3 bases from V and 0 bases from J, leaving 4 bases between. The CDR3 sequence is CATSDGLNTEAFF. In DNA form, the CDR3 reads TGTGCCACCAGTGATGGTTTGAACACTGAAGCTTTCTTT.